This T cell receptor (beta chain) came from a study of T cells after yellow fever vaccination. Study-wide points: Weaker in magnitude, the secondary response showed a faster peak on day 5 versus 15.

The sample holds a few counts of this clonotype. Its cognate antigen is unknown. The germline V gene encodes CDR1 KGHSH and CDR2 LQKENI. The CDR3 consists of 14 residues. Trimming at V came to 5 bases and at J to 3 bases, leaving 6 bases not matched to a gene. 5'RACE template switching produced TCR cDNA carrying a universal primer site and UMIs. TCRdb reanalysed the 5' RACE reads using MiXCR and keeps one entry per CDR3 protein. Of 300,000 to 350,000 distinct CDR3 sequences detected, over 3.5% appear once; the ten largest clones hold roughly a fifth. V and J are TRBV18 and TRBJ1-1; the match to TRBD1 covers 7 bases. This material consisted of PBMCs, taken 15 days after the yellow fever booster vaccination. This TCR derives from a man younger than 30 who received the YFV17D yellow fever vaccine. The CDR3 DNA is TGTGCCAGCTCAACGAGACAGGGTGACACTGAAGCTTTCTTT. Its protein is CASSTRQGDTEAFF.